A single TCR beta chain is shown here with its context. Data came from immunoSEQ multiplex PCR; TCRdb stores just in-frame clones and leaves some out. Of 150,000 or so clones detected, approximately 86% appear once; the ten largest clones hold about 22%. This sample is drawn from a study of cytomegalovirus exposure and HLA in healthy donors. The CDR3 extends over 15 amino acids. The V and J ends lost 0 bases and 3 bases respectively, with 12 bases between them. Germline lookup yields CDR1 SGHTA and CDR2 FQGNSA. V gene TRBV7-2 combines with J gene TRBJ2-7; D might be TRBD1 (6 bases). The sequence came from a man aged 18 to 35 in good health and CMV-seropositive. The sample was PBMCs. The CDR3 DNA sequence: TGTGCCAGCAGCTTAGCGTCGGGACAAAACTACGAGCAGTACTTC. Translated: CASSLASGQNYEQYF.